The rows below give T cell receptor beta chains drawn from one sample of a study of T cells after yellow fever vaccination. TCRdb reanalysed the 5' RACE reads using MiXCR and keeps one entry per CDR3 protein. The data hold about 320,000 distinct CDR3 sequences, with about 10% observed a single time. The sequencing here drew on CD4+ T cells sorted from PBMCs, taken 45 days after the yellow fever booster vaccination. The receptor set was obtained from a man aged 18 to 29 who received the YFV17D yellow fever vaccine. Both conserved end residues are part of each CDR3. D genes are given only for firm matches. Clone size, where shown, is once, few, many, or a class for clones that have expanded.

clone size,D gene,V gene,J gene,CDR3 length,CDR3 DNA,CDR3 protein
NA,TRBD1,TRBV2,TRBJ2-3,13,TGTGCCAGCAGAGAGGGGGCAACAGATACGCAGTATTTT,CASREGATDTQYF
NA,TRBD1,TRBV7-7,TRBJ1-1,16,TGTGCCAGCAGCTTAGAGGGACAGGAGACTAACACTGAAGCTTTCTTT,CASSLEGQETNTEAFF
few,TRBD2,TRBV5-1,TRBJ2-7,16,TGCGCCAGCAGCTTGGGAGGACTAGCGGGGGCTGGCGAGCAGTACTTC,CASSLGGLAGAGEQYF
NA,TRBD1,TRBV6-1,TRBJ2-5,14,TGTGCCAGCAGTGAAGCGGGACAGGGGGAGACCCAGTACTTC,CASSEAGQGETQYF
NA,NA,TRBV12-3/TRBV12-4,TRBJ1-2,15,TGTGCCAGCAGTCTTAGTTGGGGCTTGGACTATGGCTACACCTTC,CASSLSWGLDYGYTF
NA,TRBD2,TRBV24-1,TRBJ2-1,17,TGTGCCACCAGTGACTCCCCGGCAGCGGGGGCGGGGAATGAGCAGTTCTTC,CATSDSPAAGAGNEQFF
many,NA,TRBV5-6,TRBJ2-7,14,TGTGCCAGCAGCTCCTACCGCGGGACTTACGAGCAGTACTTC,CASSSYRGTYEQYF
NA,NA,TRBV5-1,TRBJ2-2,14,TGCGCCAGCAGCTTGGTCCCGGGGGCCGGGGAGCTGTTTTTT,CASSLVPGAGELFF
few,NA,TRBV5-5,TRBJ1-1,17,TGTGCCAGCAGCTTGGTAACAGGGTGGATAGGGGACACTGAAGCTTTCTTT,CASSLVTGWIGDTEAFF
NA,NA,TRBV11-2,TRBJ1-3,14,TGTGCCAGCAGCGCTCACAGGGCCGAAAACACCATATATTTT,CASSAHRAENTIYF
few,NA,TRBV2,TRBJ1-1,11,TGTGCCAGCGTTTACAGGGCTGAAGCTTTCTTT,CASVYRAEAFF
NA,TRBD1,TRBV29-1,TRBJ1-3,13,TGCAGCGTCTGGACAGGGGCTGGAAACACCATATATTTT,CSVWTGAGNTIYF
few,NA,TRBV2,TRBJ1-2,11,TGTGCCAGCAGTGAGGAGGGTGGCTACACCTTC,CASSEEGGYTF
many,TRBD1,TRBV20-1,TRBJ1-1,15,TGCAGTGCTAGAATACAGGGGCGGGTAAACACTGAAGCTTTCTTT,CSARIQGRVNTEAFF
few,NA,TRBV15,TRBJ2-5,12,TGTGCCACCAGCAGAGCAAAGGAGACCCAGTACTTC,CATSRAKETQYF
NA,NA,TRBV7-8,TRBJ2-3,14,TGTGCCAGCAGGGATAGAGCTAGCACAGATACGCAGTATTTT,CASRDRASTDTQYF
many,TRBD1,TRBV7-9,TRBJ2-3,17,TGTGCCAGCAGACGCATCCCGGGACAGGGGGTCGCAGATACGCAGTATTTT,CASRRIPGQGVADTQYF
few,TRBD1,TRBV29-1,TRBJ2-5,13,TGCAGCCCGGCAGGGACAGGGGACGAGACCCAGTACTTC,CSPAGTGDETQYF
few,TRBD1,TRBV29-1,TRBJ1-1,15,TGCAGCGCCTCAGGACAGGGCGTCGCTGTTACTGAAGCTTTCTTT,CSASGQGVAVTEAFF
NA,NA,TRBV28,TRBJ2-4,12,TGTGCCAGCAGTGAAACAAGAAACATTCAGTACTTC,CASSETRNIQYF
few,NA,TRBV2,TRBJ2-3,12,TGTGCCAGCAGTGAAACACCCAATACGCAGTATTTT,CASSETPNTQYF
NA,TRBD1,TRBV4-1,TRBJ1-5,15,TGCGCCAGCAGTTTGGGACAGGGGCCGGTGGAGCCCCAGCATTTT,CASSLGQGPVEPQHF
NA,NA,TRBV7-9,TRBJ1-2,13,TGTGCCAGCAGCCGGGACCGCTGGGATGGCTACACCTTC,CASSRDRWDGYTF
many,NA,TRBV25-1,TRBJ1-4,14,TGTGCCAGCAGTATAGGGGGAACTAATGAAAAACTGTTTTTT,CASSIGGTNEKLFF
few,TRBD1,TRBV5-1,TRBJ1-1,12,TGCGCCAGCAGCTATGGACAGGGGAGCGCTTTCTTT,CASSYGQGSAFF
few,NA,TRBV5-1,TRBJ2-1,17,TGCGCCAGCAGCTCGCGAGAGGGATCGAGCTCCTACAATGAGCAGTTCTTC,CASSSREGSSSYNEQFF
NA,NA,TRBV5-8,TRBJ1-1,13,TGTGCCAGCACCTTGTTTGAGGGCACTGAAGCTTTCTTT,CASTLFEGTEAFF
many,NA,TRBV3-1,TRBJ2-7,13,TGTGCCAGCAGCCCTACTCCGACAGGTATAAAGTACTTC,CASSPTPTGIKYF
NA,NA,TRBV7-2,TRBJ2-4,15,TGTGCCAGCAGCTTAATCCGGGGCGTCAAAAACATTCAGTACTTC,CASSLIRGVKNIQYF
few,NA,TRBV2,TRBJ2-3,11,TGTGCCAGCTTCGAAATTTATACGCAGTATTTT,CASFEIYTQYF
NA,NA,TRBV6-5,TRBJ1-1,15,TGTGCCAGCAGCCCAATAAGGGAAGTCAGCACTGAAGCTTTCTTT,CASSPIREVSTEAFF
NA,NA,TRBV10-3,TRBJ2-6,18,TGTGCCATCAGTGACCAGGAGGGGGCAGGGACTGGGGCCAACGTCCTGACTTTC,CAISDQEGAGTGANVLTF
few,NA,TRBV10-3,TRBJ1-5,16,TGTGCCAGCGCACGGGGGGAGGGATATAGCAATCAGCCCCAGCATTTT,CASARGEGYSNQPQHF
NA,NA,TRBV12-3/TRBV12-4,TRBJ1-5,14,TGTGCCAGCAGTTTAGTCGTGGGGGCGACGCCCCAGCATTTT,CASSLVVGATPQHF
NA,NA,TRBV21-1,TRBJ2-7,15,TGTGCCAGCAGCAAAGGCAGGGGCCCCCCGAGCGAGCAGTACTTC,CASSKGRGPPSEQYF
few,TRBD2,TRBV6-1,TRBJ2-5,15,TGTGCCAGCAGCGAACTAGCGGGGGGATCAGAGACCCAGTACTTC,CASSELAGGSETQYF
many,NA,TRBV7-2,TRBJ2-1,16,TGTGCCAGCAGCTTAGATACCAGGGGGGGCCGTTCTGAGCAGTTCTTC,CASSLDTRGGRSEQFF
NA,TRBD2,TRBV9,TRBJ2-3,14,TGTGCCAGCAGCGGTAGCGGGAACACAGATACGCAGTATTTT,CASSGSGNTDTQYF
many,NA,TRBV6-5,TRBJ1-2,14,TGTGCCAGCAGTTTGGGGGGAGGGCCGTATGGCTACACCTTC,CASSLGGGPYGYTF
NA,TRBD1,TRBV7-2,TRBJ1-2,16,TGTGCCAGCAGCTTTGGCGGAGCAGGGGGCATCTATGGCTACACCTTC,CASSFGGAGGIYGYTF
few,NA,TRBV6-5,TRBJ1-6,17,TGTGCCAGCAGTTACGACACTTCGAGCTCCTATAATTCACCCCTCCACTTT,CASSYDTSSSYNSPLHF
few,NA,TRBV19,TRBJ2-5,16,TGTGCCAGTAGGGACGCTCGGGCCGCTTCTCGGGAGACCCAGTACTTC,CASRDARAASRETQYF
few,NA,TRBV18,TRBJ2-4,17,TGTGCCAGCTCACCACCTCCCCTGGGACTAGCCAAAAACATTCAGTACTTC,CASSPPPLGLAKNIQYF
few,NA,TRBV12-3/TRBV12-4,TRBJ1-1,15,TGTGCCAGCAGTACCCGACCGATTAAGGCGGGTGAAGCTTTCTTT,CASSTRPIKAGEAFF
NA,TRBD2,TRBV7-6,TRBJ2-3,18,TGTGCCAGCAGCTCTCCGGGACTAGCGGGGGTCCTGACAGATACGCAGTATTTT,CASSSPGLAGVLTDTQYF
many,TRBD1,TRBV5-1,TRBJ2-3,16,TGCGCCAGCAATTCGCAAGGGGGCTATGGCACAGATACGCAGTATTTT,CASNSQGGYGTDTQYF
few,NA,TRBV28,TRBJ1-5,17,TGTGCCAGCGGCAGTACATGGGAATCATCTAGCAATCAGCCCCAGCATTTT,CASGSTWESSSNQPQHF
NA,TRBD1,TRBV29-1,TRBJ1-1,14,TGCAGCGTGGGAACAGGGACAGACGGAAATGAAGCTTTCTTT,CSVGTGTDGNEAFF
NA,NA,TRBV12-3/TRBV12-4,TRBJ2-1,13,TGTGCCAGCAGTTTCCGAACTTACAATGAGCAGTTCTTC,CASSFRTYNEQFF
few,NA,TRBV9,TRBJ1-5,14,TGTGCCAGCAGCGTAGGGCCCACGGGGCAGCCCCAGCATTTT,CASSVGPTGQPQHF
NA,NA,TRBV6-5,TRBJ2-7,13,TGTGCCAGCAGTTACAGATCGGGTTACGAGCAGTACTTC,CASSYRSGYEQYF
few,NA,TRBV4-1,TRBJ1-5,13,TGCGCCAGCAGCCAAGAAAAGTTACAGCCCCAGCATTTT,CASSQEKLQPQHF
NA,NA,TRBV9,TRBJ1-2,14,TGTGCCAGCAGCGCAGGCATCGGAGACTATGGCTACACCTTC,CASSAGIGDYGYTF
few,NA,TRBV7-2,TRBJ1-1,13,TGTGCCAGCAGCTCCAGGGAGTTCGCTGAAGCTTTCTTT,CASSSREFAEAFF
many,NA,TRBV2,TRBJ2-3,14,TGTGCCAGCCAGTGGGACCCTATTTCAGATACGCAGTATTTT,CASQWDPISDTQYF
many,TRBD1,TRBV5-5,TRBJ2-2,16,TGTGCCAGCAGCTTCTTAGGGACAGGGAACACCGGGGAGCTGTTTTTT,CASSFLGTGNTGELFF
NA,NA,TRBV2,TRBJ2-7,15,TGTGCCAGCAGTGAAGCTGGGGGCAAGACCTACGAGCAGTACTTC,CASSEAGGKTYEQYF
few,NA,TRBV5-1,TRBJ2-1,13,TGCGCCAGCAGCATAGGGGGCTACAATGAGCAGTTCTTC,CASSIGGYNEQFF
NA,NA,TRBV11-2,TRBJ2-3,13,TGTGCCAGCAGCCCAGGGATTTCGGATACGCAGTATTTT,CASSPGISDTQYF
few,TRBD1,TRBV4-2,TRBJ1-2,14,TGTGCCAGCAGCCGCCGGCGGGACAGGGGGGGCTACACCTTC,CASSRRRDRGGYTF